This T cell receptor beta chain comes out of a study of shared clonotypes between healthy human individuals. Template for every sorted-subset replicate PCR totaled about 0.2 ug DNA, 30,000 to 35,000 T cell genomes. The table came from immunoSEQ multiplex PCR; TCRdb's copy has only in-frame clones and leaves some out. This table has hundreds of thousands of clones, roughly 78% appearing once. Both subsets, CD45RA+ naive and CD45RA-negative memory, were split from the CD4+ cells. CDR1 is SNHLY, CDR2 FYNNEI, per germline. V gave up 3 bases and J gave up 4 bases, with 12 bases separating them. There are 15 residues in the CDR3.

The sequence was collected from a woman aged 25-40 years in good health. What was sequenced was memory CD4+ T cells sorted from blood. Subset here: CD45RA-negative fraction. The genes are TRBV2 and TRBJ1-4, with D hard to call. CDR3 DNA sequence: TGTGCCAGCAGTGAGAGTGGGAGGTTTAATGAAAAACTGTTTTTT. This gives the protein CASSESGRFNEKLFF.